The present T cell receptor beta chain was sequenced within a study of OX40 agonist ivuxolimab in advanced cancers. With respect to the entire study: Ivuxolimab, which targeted the costimulatory receptor OX40 (CD134), was an agonistic, fully human IgG2 monoclonal antibody. Intravenous ivuxolimab was administered to patients every 2 weeks at six dose levels: 0.01, 0.1, 0.3, 1.5, 3 and 10 mg/kg. Of the 50 to 55 dose-escalation patients, hepatocellular carcinoma was present in around 20, melanoma in approximately 15, renal cell carcinoma in 9 and head and neck cancer in 9. The dose-escalation cohort was roughly 80% male with a mean age of about 54 years, ranging from about 20 to 80. Patients were allowed to have had prior anti-PD-1, anti-PD-L1 or anti-CTLA-4 therapy, and 40% of the dose-escalation patients had been treated with checkpoint inhibitors. Partial responses occurred in three dose-escalation patients: two with cutaneous melanoma and one with hepatocellular carcinoma. Peripheral TCRbeta sequencing was intended to test whether TCR sequence diversity was altered and clonal T-cell expansion was caused by ivuxolimab. The paper covers the monotherapy dose-escalation part of the phase I ivuxolimab trial, which included N ≈ 54 patients. The research as a whole found: The antigen specificity of the peripheral T cells that underwent clonal expansion was not determined. Low levels of normalized T-cell clonal expansion were also seen in some nonresponding patients. After ivuxolimab, more expanded clones were found on average in CD8+ T cells than in CD4+ T cells. In the 0.1-3.0 mg/kg groups, partial responders were among the patients with the lowest normalized peripheral clonal expansion, particularly in CD8+ T cells. At doses of 0.1 to 3.0 mg/kg, clonal expansion of both CD4+ and CD8+ T cells in blood was seen between baseline and week 6.

For CDR1 and CDR2, the germline V gene (reference sequence) lists LNHDA and SQIVND. V gives up 3 bases and J gives up 1 base, and the segment between their germline ends measures 9 bases. Including cysteine and phenylalanine, the CDR3 has 14 amino acids. This entry keeps only the CDR3 DNA: 42 bases, framed from base 1. For sequencing of the TCRbeta CDR3 region, genomic DNA was extracted from the sorted cells. TCRbeta CDR3 regions were sequenced using the immunoSEQ Assay. Entries here come from immuneACCESS through TCRdb and include only in-frame sequences with V and J called. Some clones fail to appear in such tables; in the studies checked, an unresolved V gene covers under half of the shortfall, and the cause of the remainder is unknown. Present in this sample are approximately 22,000 clones, roughly 84% of which were seen just once. The ten largest make up roughly 35% of the sample. With regard to this clone: This receptor's antigen is unknown. No much larger clone is present one base from it, and per-base qualities are unavailable.

The trial excluded patients who had a history of autoimmune disease or who were on systemic immunosuppression. Peripheral blood for TCR sequencing was collected from all dose cohorts at baseline, on cycle 4 day 1, and on cycle 7 day 1. Samples came from an open-label, multicenter, first-in-human phase I dose-escalation trial of ivuxolimab. Adults with locally advanced or metastatic melanoma, renal cell carcinoma, hepatocellular carcinoma or head and neck squamous cell carcinoma were enrolled in the trial. CD4+ and CD8+ T cells were sorted separately from peripheral blood before TCR sequencing. The receptor's source is an adult with an advanced solid tumor such as melanoma, head and neck, liver or kidney cancer. The rearrangement joined TRBV19 to TRBJ1-1; the D gene is not confidently resolved. The sequences come from CD4+ or CD8+ T cells sorted from blood, collected in a trial of the OX40 agonist ivuxolimab. The CDR3 in this case is CASSMDAGNTEAFF. At the DNA level, the sequence is TGTGCCAGTAGTATGGACGCAGGGAACACTGAAGCTTTCTTT.